The 21 T cell receptor beta chains given below trace back to one sample, sequenced in a study of T cells after posttransplantation cyclophosphamide (dated by TCRdb to the mid-2010s). The library was obtained by the immunoSEQ multiplex PCR assay. As stored in TCRdb, this immuneACCESS dataset retains in-frame rearrangements with V and J assigned. A fraction of the clones does not appear; measured against another copy, unresolved V genes explain less than half of the discrepancy, and the remainder lacks a known reason. A total of some 54,000 clones appear in this sample, 94% of them only once. The ten biggest clones cover roughly 3.1% of the sample. The sequencing sample was made of PBMCs. Every receptor here comes from a woman in her 30s in good health and a related stem cell transplant donor.

The chain has TRBV7-2 and TRBJ2-5; 12 nucleotides match TRBD2. Looked up from germline, CDR1 is SGHTA and CDR2 is FQGNSA. The CDR3 is 17 amino acids. Trimming took 0 bases from V and 5 from J; bases not matched to a gene: 7. CDR3 region: CASSLALAGGPRETQYF. CDR3 DNA: TGTGCCAGCAGCTTAGCTCTAGCGGGGGGGCCTCGGGAGACCCAGTACTTC.

The chain carries TRBV19 and TRBJ2-7; TRBD1 might be the D (6 bases). The CDR3 is 15 residues long. CDR1 is LNHDA, CDR2 SQIVND, per germline (reference sequence). V lost 2 bases and J lost 6, with 17 bases in between. CDR3: CASSIFSDIGGEQYF. The CDR3 DNA follows: TGTGCCAGTAGTATATTTTCAGACATAGGGGGCGAGCAGTACTTC.

This sequence joins TRBV7-2 and TRBJ2-3, with D uncertain. Germline V gene lookup returns CDR1 SGHTA and CDR2 FQGNSA. With 0 bases removed from V and 5 bases from J, the gap between germline ends came to 12 bases. This CDR3 has 15 residues. The CDR3 region is CASSLARSPGDTQYF. The DNA for the CDR3 is TGTGCCAGCAGCTTAGCGCGTTCCCCGGGAGATACGCAGTATTTT.

The chain is built from TRBV10-3 and TRBJ2-5; 7 bases match TRBD1. This CDR3 has 13 residues. With V trimmed by 5 bases and J by 0 bases, 0 bases remained unmatched. Germline V gene data show CDR1 as ENHRY and CDR2 as SYGVKD. This CDR3 reads CAISTGDQETQYF. CDR3 in DNA: TGTGCCATCAGTACAGGGGACCAAGAGACCCAGTACTTC.

The V call is TRBV30, the J call TRBJ2-2; weak D call: TRBD2 (6 bases). CDR3 size: 18 residues. Per germline, CDR1 GTSNPN and CDR2 SVGIG (reference sequence). V dropped 2 bases and J dropped 5 bases, with 24 bases sitting between them. CDR3 DNA: TGTGCCTGGAGTTACCGGGGTTACGGGAGCACTGGAACCGGGGAGCTGTTTTTT. Its protein is CAWSYRGYGSTGTGELFF. The whole variable domain, filled in from reference TRBV30 and TRBJ2-2, reads SQTIHQWPATLVQPVGSPLSLECTVEGTSNPNLYWYRQAAGRGLQLLFYSVGIGQISSEVPQNLSASRPQDRQFILSSKKLLLSDSGFYLCAWSYRGYGSTGTGELFFGEGSRLTVL.

The rearrangement joins TRBV18 to TRBJ1-2; D not resolved. Trimming removed 1 base at V and 6 bases at J, with 9 bases between. CDR3 length equals 13 residues. CDR1 is KGHSH and CDR2 is LQKENI in the germline V gene. The CDR3 nucleotides read TGTGCCAGCTCACCACAGTGGCAAGATGGCTACACCTTC. Translating gives CASSPQWQDGYTF. The full variable domain, with the rest looked up from reference TRBV18 and TRBJ1-2, is NAGVMQNPRHLVRRRGQEARLRCSPMKGHSHVYWYRQLPEEGLKFMVYLQKENIIDESGMPKERFSAEFPKEGPSILRIQQVVRGDSAAYFCASSPQWQDGYTFGSGTRLTVV.

This clone was found a few times. J is TRBJ1-5 and V is TRBV7-9; 9 nucleotides align to TRBD1. The length of the CDR3 is 17 residues. J lost 1 base, V lost 4 bases, and 8 bases had no gene match. In germline, CDR1 is SEHNR, CDR2 FQNEAQ (reference sequence). The CDR3 DNA follows: TGTGCCAGCAGCTCTTACGCACAGGGGGCCAGCAATCAGCCCCAGCATTTT. Translated, it gives CASSSYAQGASNQPQHF.

The chain is built from TRBV14 and TRBJ2-7; D is possibly TRBD2 (8 bases). In germline, CDR1 is SGHDN, CDR2 FVKESK. V dropped 3 bases and J dropped 4 bases, with 31 bases sitting between them. CDR3 size: 20 residues. Here the CDR3 reads CASSQACPRGGGGGIYEQYF. The CDR3 bases are TGTGCCAGCAGCCAGGCATGTCCCAGGGGAGGGGGCGGGGGGATATACGAGCAGTACTTC.

This clone occurred once. This rearrangement joins TRBV5-1 to TRBJ1-2; D may be TRBD1 (6 bases). The CDR3 consists of 13 residues. V lost 1 base, J lost 3 bases, and 7 bases lay in between. Germline CDR1 is SGHRS and CDR2 is YFSETQ. This chain's CDR3 is CASSLRQDYGYTF. In DNA, the CDR3 is TGCGCCAGCAGCTTGCGACAGGACTATGGCTACACCTTC.

The CDR3 reads CASRGGASNTEAFF. CDR3 nucleotides: TGTGCCAGCAGGGGGGGGGCCTCGAACACTGAAGCTTTCTTT. The V call is TRBV5-5, the J call TRBJ1-1, with D perhaps TRBD1 (6 bases). The CDR3 sequence is 14 residues long. The V gene's germline CDR1 is SGHKS and CDR2 YYEKEE (reference sequence). The ends were cut back, 5 bases at V and 1 base at J, with 12 bases in the middle.

This clone occurred once. This sequence joins TRBV7-2 and TRBJ1-1; 7 bases fit TRBD1. Germline trimming cut 1 base from V and 0 bases from J; bases unmatched to any gene: 5. This CDR3 has 16 residues. In germline, CDR1 is SGHTA, CDR2 FQGNSA. CDR3 region: CASSLGRTGMNTEAFF. The DNA for the CDR3 is TGTGCCAGCAGCTTAGGACGGACAGGCATGAACACTGAAGCTTTCTTT.

In this sample, this clone turned up once. The chain employs TRBV30 and TRBJ1-4, with D hard to call. V was trimmed by 2 bases and J by 6 bases, leaving 16 bases between them. Germline V lookup: CDR1 GTSNPN, CDR2 SVGIG (reference sequence). The CDR3 runs to 15 residues. This CDR3 reads CAWSRREGSYEKLFF. The CDR3 coding sequence is TGTGCCTGGAGTAGGCGGGAGGGTAGTTATGAAAAACTGTTTTTT.

The chain is built from TRBV6-4 and TRBJ1-1; unclear D gene. In germline, CDR1 is MRHNA, CDR2 SNTAGT. The CDR3 consists of 13 residues. Between the trimmed V and J ends, which lost 5 bases and 1 base, there was a span of 8 bases. This chain's CDR3 is CASSHGENTEAFF. In nucleotides, the CDR3 is TGTGCCAGCAGTCACGGTGAGAACACTGAAGCTTTCTTT.

This chain links TRBV6-4 with TRBJ1-1; D ambiguous. With 4 bases removed from V and 1 base from J, the gap between germline ends came to 10 bases. The CDR3 runs 14 residues. Germline lookup yields CDR1 MRHNA and CDR2 SNTAGT. The DNA of the CDR3 is TGTGCCAGCAGTGTCAAGTCCGGGAACACTGAAGCTTTCTTT. Amino acids: CASSVKSGNTEAFF.

The chain employs TRBV9 and TRBJ2-7, with TRBD2 matching 7 bases. V gave up 0 bases and J gave up 4 bases; unmatched junction bases: 4. The CDR3 totals 14 residues. The germline V gene has CDR1 SGDLS and CDR2 YYNGEE. CDR3 in amino acids: CASSVGTSMYEQYF. DNA for the CDR3: TGTGCCAGCAGCGTAGGGACTAGTATGTACGAGCAGTACTTC.

This clone showed up just once. The chain has TRBV30 and TRBJ1-2; D gene uncertain. V lost 5 bases and J lost 8, with 12 bases in between. Germline lookup yields CDR1 GTSNPN and CDR2 SVGIG (reference sequence). The CDR3 contains 11 residues. CDR3 coding DNA: TGTGCCTGGTTACTAATCGACGGCTACACCTTC. Translated, it gives CAWLLIDGYTF.

This chain joins TRBV5-4 and TRBJ2-7; D unresolved. Germline CDR1 SGHNT, CDR2 YYREEE (reference sequence). The CDR3 consists of 14 residues. V lost 4 bases to trimming and J lost 3 bases, with 14 bases between them. The CDR3 protein is CASSGGGSNYEQYF. The CDR3 DNA reads as TGTGCCAGCAGCGGTGGTGGCAGTAACTACGAGCAGTACTTC.

CDR3 loop: CNGGSSTDTQYF. The CDR3 coding sequence is TGCAACGGGGGTTCTAGCACAGATACGCAGTATTTT. The chain uses TRBV29-1 and TRBJ2-3; a possible D gene is TRBD2 (6 bases). Germline values: CDR1 SQVTM, CDR2 ANQGSEA. CDR3 length equals 12 residues.

The chain recombines TRBV2 with TRBJ2-1, with 7 bases fitting TRBD2. The V gene end was trimmed by 6 bases and the J gene end by 6 bases; junction bases not matched to a gene: 2. The CDR3 length is 12 residues. CDR1 is SNHLY and CDR2 is FYNNEI in the germline V gene. The CDR3 loop is CASSGLVNEQFF. The CDR3, as DNA: TGTGCCAGCAGCGGACTAGTCAATGAGCAGTTCTTC.

V and J are TRBV7-9 and TRBJ1-5, with TRBD1 as a possible D gene (5 bases). The germline V and J ends were trimmed by 1 base and 5 bases, with 9 bases remaining between them. The V gene's germline CDR1 is SEHNR and CDR2 FQNEAQ (reference sequence). This CDR3 contains 14 residues. CDR3 in amino acids: CASSLDLGDQPQHF. The CDR3, as DNA: TGTGCCAGCAGCTTAGACCTAGGGGATCAGCCCCAGCATTTT.

The chain couples TRBV7-7 to TRBJ2-5; weak D call: TRBD1 (7 bases). The V gene's germline CDR1 is SSHAT and CDR2 FNYEAQ (reference sequence). The CDR3 length is 15 residues. Trimming removed 5 bases at V and 3 bases at J, with 16 bases between. CDR3 amino acids: CASSQGPRGEETQYF. The CDR3 nucleotides are TGTGCCAGCAGCCAGGGCCCCAGGGGGGAAGAGACCCAGTACTTC.